This TCR beta chain was captured in a study of blood T cell repertoires in COVID-19. The table came from immunoSEQ multiplex PCR; TCRdb's copy has only in-frame clones and leaves some out. The sample holds some 300,000 clones, roughly nine tenths seen once. Looked up from germline, CDR1 is LGHNA and CDR2 is YNFKEQ. V lost 1 base and J 2 bases, leaving 12 bases between the germline ends. This CDR3 has 15 amino acids. Sequencing was carried out using PBMCs or T cells enriched from blood (not recorded which). The receptor was derived from a woman in her twenties or thirties who had been exposed to COVID-19. The genes are TRBV4-2 and TRBJ2-7; D remains ambiguous. The CDR3, as DNA: TGTGCCAGCAGCCAAGCTGAGGAGCCGACCTACGAGCAGTACTTC. Translation gives CASSQAEEPTYEQYF.